This is a list of T cell receptor beta chains from one sample in a study of T cells in Graves' hyperthyroidism and ophthalmopathy. In TCRdb, the multiplex PCR reads were re-called with MiXCR into one record per CDR3 protein. Counted here are around 300,000 distinct CDR3 sequences, roughly 22% occurring once; the ten biggest clones make up roughly 60%. Sequenced: blood. The receptors derive from a man aged 25-45 years with Graves' ophthalmopathy. The CDR3 runs from the conserved cysteine through the conserved F or W. The order of the fields is D gene, clone size, J gene, V gene, CDR3 DNA, CDR3 protein. The D gene is left open where the match is weak. Clone size is given for some rows only: seen once, a few or many times, or a class if the clone is expanded.

d_gene: .
abundance: .
j_gene: TRBJ2-1
v_gene: TRBV29-1
CDR3nt: TGCAGCGTGCGGCGGGCAGGGGAGCAGTTCTTC
CDR3aa: CSVRRAGEQFF

d_gene: .
abundance: many
j_gene: TRBJ1-5
v_gene: TRBV14
CDR3nt: TGTGCCAGCAGCCCCATGGGGGGGGGTCAGCCCCAGCATTTT
CDR3aa: CASSPMGGGQPQHF

d_gene: .
abundance: few
j_gene: TRBJ2-3
v_gene: TRBV3-1
CDR3nt: TGTGCCAGCAGCCGGAAACTGGGGGAACATACGCAGTATTTT
CDR3aa: CASSRKLGEHTQYF

d_gene: .
abundance: few
j_gene: TRBJ2-3
v_gene: TRBV18
CDR3nt: TGTGCCAGCTCACCAGTAGGGAGTGGCACAGATACGCAGTATTTT
CDR3aa: CASSPVGSGTDTQYF

d_gene: TRBD1
abundance: .
j_gene: TRBJ1-1
v_gene: TRBV5-1
CDR3nt: TGCGCCAGCAGCTTTTTCCCGGACAGGGGGACTTGGAACACTGGAGCTTTCTTT
CDR3aa: CASSFFPDRGTWNTGAFF

d_gene: .
abundance: .
j_gene: TRBJ1-5
v_gene: TRBV19
CDR3nt: TGTGCCAGTAACCCTGAACGAGCGGGTAATCAGCCCCAGCATTTT
CDR3aa: CASNPERAGNQPQHF

d_gene: .
abundance: many
j_gene: TRBJ2-3
v_gene: TRBV11-3
CDR3nt: TGTGCCAGCACCACCGGACATACGGGCACAGATACGCAGTATTTT
CDR3aa: CASTTGHTGTDTQYF

d_gene: .
abundance: .
j_gene: TRBJ2-5
v_gene: TRBV18
CDR3nt: TGTGCCAGCTCACCAGGTGTCGGTAAAGAGACCCAGTACTTC
CDR3aa: CASSPGVGKETQYF

d_gene: TRBD2
abundance: few
j_gene: TRBJ2-7
v_gene: TRBV9
CDR3nt: TGTGCCAGCAGCGTAGACGCGGGAGGGTACGAGCAGTACTTC
CDR3aa: CASSVDAGGYEQYF

d_gene: TRBD1
abundance: many
j_gene: TRBJ1-5
v_gene: TRBV28
CDR3nt: TGTGCCAGCAGTGGGGCAGGGGGCGGATTAGGCAATCAGCCCCAGCATTTT
CDR3aa: CASSGAGGGLGNQPQHF

d_gene: .
abundance: once
j_gene: TRBJ1-1
v_gene: TRBV12-3/TRBV12-4
CDR3nt: TGTGCCAGCAGTTACCCTACAGACTGGAACACTGAAGCTTTCTTT
CDR3aa: CASSYPTDWNTEAFF

d_gene: .
abundance: many
j_gene: TRBJ1-1
v_gene: TRBV12-3/TRBV12-4
CDR3nt: TGTGCCAGCAGTTTGTCCCCCAGGACTGAAGCTTTCTTT
CDR3aa: CASSLSPRTEAFF

d_gene: .
abundance: .
j_gene: TRBJ1-1
v_gene: TRBV6-4
CDR3nt: TGTGCCAGCAGTGAATGGGGGGGGCCCGAAGCTTTATTT
CDR3aa: CASSEWGGPEALF

d_gene: TRBD1
abundance: .
j_gene: TRBJ2-2
v_gene: TRBV7-6
CDR3nt: TGTGCCAGCAGCCTCGGGACAGGGCGCCACGGGGAGCTGTTTTTT
CDR3aa: CASSLGTGRHGELFF

d_gene: .
abundance: few
j_gene: TRBJ2-2
v_gene: TRBV5-1
CDR3nt: TGCGCCAGCAGCCCAGACCGGCGTCGCGTAGGGGAGCTGTTTTTT
CDR3aa: CASSPDRRRVGELFF

d_gene: .
abundance: .
j_gene: TRBJ2-4
v_gene: TRBV27
CDR3nt: TGTGCCAGCAGTTTCTCGGGGAGGGCCAAAAACATTCAGTACTTC
CDR3aa: CASSFSGRAKNIQYF

d_gene: .
abundance: .
j_gene: TRBJ2-7
v_gene: TRBV3-1
CDR3nt: TGTGCCAGCAGCCACCTGGACGGCTCCTACGAGCAGTACTTC
CDR3aa: CASSHLDGSYEQYF